Below, one T cell receptor (beta chain) is given with its context. This clonotype was detected many times. No antigen is known for it. Base qualities are not recorded, but no much larger clone differs from it by a single base. The data belong to a study of patients and donors after allogeneic stem cell transplantation (dated by TCRdb to the early 2020s). The library relied on RT-PCR. The reads were generated on a NextSeq 550. In-frame beta chains were kept once TCRdb had trimmed the public reads at Q25 with fastp and called clones with MiXCR. CDR3 protein duplicates are merged, each entry listing the most common genes and DNA. The sample contains some 200,000 distinct CDR3 sequences, more than 35% of them found a single time. The ten largest clones represent about 30% of the sample. The sample was blood, either unsorted or a sorted T cell fraction (not recorded which). The TCR originated in a human donor who was either an allogeneic HSCT recipient or a stem cell or donor lymphocyte infusion donor (not recorded which). It is not recorded whose cells these are; they may come from a transplant donor.

The DNA sequence is as follows: TGCGCCAGCAGCCTCGGACGGGACACAGATACGCAGTATTTT. The resulting protein is CASSLGRDTDTQYF. This sequence uses TRBV5-1 and TRBJ2-3; a tentative D call is TRBD2 (5 bases match). Deletion took 4 bases off V and 2 bases off J, with a span of 11 bases between the germline ends. From cysteine to phenylalanine, the CDR3 is 14 amino acids long. The read is trimmed to its CDR3 DNA, 42 bases read in frame from base 1. Via the germline V gene, CDR1 is SGHRS and CDR2 YFSETQ.